A selection of T cell receptor beta chains follows, all from one sample in a study of T cell repertoires in cytomegalovirus infection. Each CDR3 protein gets one entry after TCRdb re-called the reads with MiXCR. The table lists fewer than 85,000 distinct CDR3 sequences, 45% to 55% of them singletons. Their recognized antigens are unknown. The sequencing here drew on CD8+ T cells from cultured PBMCs, taken from culture after CMV antigen stimulation. The receptors originated from a human donor in good health (CMV status not recorded). Some clones in this sample may be carry-over from other donors' samples. Each CDR3 is given with its conserved first and last residue. The D gene is left open where the match is weak. Size is omitted from some rows. Given values are once, few, many or a class for expanded clones.

d_call: TRBD1; clone_size: -; v_call: TRBV7-9; j_call: TRBJ1-2; cdr3_aa: CASSLGTGANYGYTF; cdr3_nt: TGTGCCAGCAGCTTAGGGACAGGCGCTAACTATGGCTACACCTTC
d_call: -; clone_size: -; v_call: TRBV7-8; j_call: TRBJ2-3; cdr3_aa: CASSLRLPRGDTQYF; cdr3_nt: TGTGCCAGCAGCTTAAGGCTCCCCCGAGGGGATACGCAGTATTTT
d_call: -; clone_size: few; v_call: TRBV19; j_call: TRBJ1-1; cdr3_aa: CASSKSGRVTEAFF; cdr3_nt: TGTGCCAGTAGTAAATCGGGCCGGGTTACTGAAGCTTTCTTT
d_call: -; clone_size: -; v_call: TRBV28; j_call: TRBJ2-7; cdr3_aa: CASTAGYAYEQYF; cdr3_nt: TGTGCCAGCACTGCGGGGTACGCCTACGAGCAGTACTTC
d_call: -; clone_size: -; v_call: TRBV28; j_call: TRBJ2-7; cdr3_aa: CASSPTQLDYEQCF; cdr3_nt: TGTGCCAGTTCTCCCACCCAACTAGACTACGAGCAGTGCTTC
d_call: -; clone_size: -; v_call: TRBV27; j_call: TRBJ1-6; cdr3_aa: CASSSYPYNSPLHF; cdr3_nt: TGTGCCAGCAGTTCCTATCCCTATAATTCACCCCTCCACTTT
d_call: -; clone_size: few; v_call: TRBV25-1; j_call: TRBJ2-3; cdr3_aa: CASSEPRYTDTQYF; cdr3_nt: TGTGCCAGCAGTGAACCCAGATACACAGATACGCAGTATTTT
d_call: TRBD1; clone_size: -; v_call: TRBV12-3/TRBV12-4; j_call: TRBJ1-5; cdr3_aa: CASSLARGTGSQPQHF; cdr3_nt: TGTGCCAGCAGTTTAGCGCGTGGGACAGGGTCTCAGCCCCAGCATTTT
d_call: -; clone_size: few; v_call: TRBV7-9; j_call: TRBJ2-1; cdr3_aa: CASSLVSQEQFF; cdr3_nt: TGTGCCAGCAGCTTAGTTTCGCAGGAGCAGTTCTTC
d_call: -; clone_size: -; v_call: TRBV5-6; j_call: TRBJ2-7; cdr3_aa: CASSSSALGLILYEQYF; cdr3_nt: TGTGCCAGCAGCTCAAGCGCCTTAGGACTAATCCTCTACGAGCAGTACTTC
d_call: TRBD1; clone_size: few; v_call: TRBV12-3/TRBV12-4; j_call: TRBJ2-1; cdr3_aa: CASSLSATGAWEQFF; cdr3_nt: TGTGCCAGCAGTTTAAGCGCGACAGGGGCCTGGGAGCAGTTCTTC
d_call: -; clone_size: -; v_call: TRBV5-4; j_call: TRBJ1-3; cdr3_aa: CASSLGGSSGNTIYF; cdr3_nt: TGTGCCAGCAGCCTAGGCGGAAGCTCTGGAAACACCATATATTTT
d_call: TRBD2; clone_size: few; v_call: TRBV11-2; j_call: TRBJ2-2; cdr3_aa: CASYWPGGAGTGELFF; cdr3_nt: TGTGCCAGCTATTGGCCCGGGGGGGCCGGCACCGGGGAGCTGTTTTTT